The T cell receptor beta chain under discussion was sequenced for a study of cytomegalovirus exposure and HLA in healthy donors. Germline CDR1 is SQVTM and CDR2 is ANQGSEA. CDR3 length: 12 residues. Trimming removed 2 bases at V and 2 bases at J, with 6 bases between. The PCR made use of 60 Vbeta and 13 Jbeta primers. Sequencing was performed with immunoSEQ multiplex PCR; in TCRdb, only in-frame clones are kept and a portion is missing. Of 140,000 or so clones in the sample, over 60% were seen once. The sequence derives from a woman between 25 and 40 years old in good health and CMV-seronegative. Material for sequencing was PBMCs. J is TRBJ1-2 and V is TRBV29-1; no reliable D call. For the CDR3, the DNA is TGCAGCGTTGAACCCCGGAACTATGGCTACACCTTC. Its protein is CSVEPRNYGYTF.